This note documents a single TCR beta chain sequence. TCRdb's table, derived via immunoSEQ multiplex PCR, lists solely in-frame clones and lacks some. The repertoire consists of around 35,000 clones, with 81% occurring once and the leading ten covering over 1.1%. This sample is drawn from a study of OX40 agonist ivuxolimab in advanced cancers. Background on the study: Among those enrolled, mean age was roughly 62 years (range roughly 20 to 80) and 82.7% were male.

Sequencing used CD4+ or CD8+ T cells sorted from blood, obtained in a trial of the OX40 agonist ivuxolimab. This receptor was taken from an adult with an advanced solid tumor such as melanoma, head and neck, liver or kidney cancer.

Here the CDR3 reads CASRLEVNTEAFF. CDR3 DNA sequence: TGTGCCAGTAGGCTTGAAGTAAACACTGAAGCTTTCTTT. The J gene is TRBJ1-1, the V gene TRBV19; no clear D gene. Germline V CDR1 and CDR2: LNHDA, SQIVND (reference sequence). The V end was cut by 6 bases, the J end by 2 bases, with 10 bases between. The CDR3 consists of 13 residues. Full variable domain (rest looked up from reference TRBV19 and TRBJ1-1): DGGITQSPKYLFRKEGQNVTLSCEQNLNHDAMYWYRQDPGQGLRLIYYSQIVNDFQKGDIAEGYSVSREKKESFPLTVTSAQKNPTAFYLCASRLEVNTEAFFGQGTRLTVV.